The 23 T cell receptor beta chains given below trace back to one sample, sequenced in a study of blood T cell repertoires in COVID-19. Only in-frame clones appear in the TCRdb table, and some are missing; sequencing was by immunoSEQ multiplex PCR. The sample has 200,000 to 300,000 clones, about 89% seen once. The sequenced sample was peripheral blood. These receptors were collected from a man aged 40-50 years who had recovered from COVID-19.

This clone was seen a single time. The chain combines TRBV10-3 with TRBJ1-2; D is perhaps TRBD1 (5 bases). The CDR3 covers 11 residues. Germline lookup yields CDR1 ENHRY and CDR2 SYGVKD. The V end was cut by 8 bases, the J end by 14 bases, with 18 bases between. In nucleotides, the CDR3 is TGTGCCATCTTGGAGGACGGGGGTAGTACCTTC. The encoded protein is CAILEDGGSTF.

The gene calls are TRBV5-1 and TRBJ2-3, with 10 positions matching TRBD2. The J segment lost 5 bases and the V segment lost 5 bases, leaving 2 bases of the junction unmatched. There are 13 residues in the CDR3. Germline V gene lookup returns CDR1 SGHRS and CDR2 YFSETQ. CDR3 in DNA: TGCGCCAGCAGTCGACTAGCGGGAGATACGCAGTATTTT. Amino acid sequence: CASSRLAGDTQYF.

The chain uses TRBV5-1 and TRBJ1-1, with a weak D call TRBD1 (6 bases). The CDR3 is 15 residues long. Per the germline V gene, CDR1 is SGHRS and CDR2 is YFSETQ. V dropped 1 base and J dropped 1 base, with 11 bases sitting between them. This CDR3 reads CASSLTGRGNTEAFF. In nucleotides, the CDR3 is TGCGCCAGCAGCTTGACAGGGCGAGGGAACACTGAAGCTTTCTTT.

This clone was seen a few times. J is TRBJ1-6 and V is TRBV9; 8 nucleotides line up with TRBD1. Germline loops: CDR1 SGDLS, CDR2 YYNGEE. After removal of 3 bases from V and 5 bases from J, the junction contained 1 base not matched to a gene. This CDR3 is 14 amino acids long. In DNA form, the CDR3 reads TGTGCCAGCAGCGGGACAGGGAATAATTCACCCCTCCACTTT. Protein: CASSGTGNNSPLHF.

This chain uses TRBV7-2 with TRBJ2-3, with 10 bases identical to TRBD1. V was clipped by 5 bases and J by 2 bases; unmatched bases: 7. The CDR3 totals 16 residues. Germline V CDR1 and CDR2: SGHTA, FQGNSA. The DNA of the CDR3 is TGTGCCAGCAGCATCCTGGGACAGGGGCCCACAGATACGCAGTATTTT. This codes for CASSILGQGPTDTQYF.

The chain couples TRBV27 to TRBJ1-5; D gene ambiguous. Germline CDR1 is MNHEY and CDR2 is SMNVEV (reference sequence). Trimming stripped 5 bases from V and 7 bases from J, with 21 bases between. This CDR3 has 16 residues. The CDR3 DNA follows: TGTGCCAGCAGTCCACCCCGCGAGGGCATGGGACAGCCCCAGCATTTT. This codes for CASSPPREGMGQPQHF.

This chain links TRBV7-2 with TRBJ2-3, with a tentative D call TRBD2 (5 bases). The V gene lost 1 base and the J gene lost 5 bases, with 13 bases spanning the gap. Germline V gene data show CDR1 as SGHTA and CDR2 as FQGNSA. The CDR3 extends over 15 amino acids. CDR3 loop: CASSLERTPRDTQYF. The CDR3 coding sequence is TGTGCCAGCAGCTTAGAGCGGACCCCAAGAGATACGCAGTATTTT. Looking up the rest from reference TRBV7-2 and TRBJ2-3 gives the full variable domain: GAGVSQSPSNKVTEKGKDVELRCDPISGHTALYWYRQSLGQGLEFLIYFQGNSAPDKSGLPSDRFSAERTGGSVSTLTIQRTQQEDSAVYLCASSLERTPRDTQYFGPGTRLTVL.

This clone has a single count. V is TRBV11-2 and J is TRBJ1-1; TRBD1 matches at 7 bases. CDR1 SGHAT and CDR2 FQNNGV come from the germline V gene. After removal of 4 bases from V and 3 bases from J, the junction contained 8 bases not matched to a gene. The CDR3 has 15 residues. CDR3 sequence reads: CASSSKPGGYTEAFF. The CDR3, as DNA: TGTGCCAGCAGCTCCAAACCAGGGGGATACACTGAAGCTTTCTTT.

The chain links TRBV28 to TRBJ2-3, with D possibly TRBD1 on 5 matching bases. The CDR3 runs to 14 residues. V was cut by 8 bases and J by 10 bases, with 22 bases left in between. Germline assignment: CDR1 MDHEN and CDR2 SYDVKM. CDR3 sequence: CASGGPTVQSPQYF. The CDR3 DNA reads TGTGCCAGCGGTGGCCCGACAGTTCAGAGTCCGCAGTATTTT.

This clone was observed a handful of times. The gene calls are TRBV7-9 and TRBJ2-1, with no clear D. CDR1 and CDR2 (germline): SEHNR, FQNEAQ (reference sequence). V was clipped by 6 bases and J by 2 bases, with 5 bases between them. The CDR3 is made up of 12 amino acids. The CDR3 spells CASSPTYNEQFF. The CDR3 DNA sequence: TGTGCCAGCAGTCCTACCTACAATGAGCAGTTCTTC.

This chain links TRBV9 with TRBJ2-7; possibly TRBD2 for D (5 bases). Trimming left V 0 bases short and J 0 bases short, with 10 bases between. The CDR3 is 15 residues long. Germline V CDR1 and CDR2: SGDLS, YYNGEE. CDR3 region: CASSVGGQSSYEQYF. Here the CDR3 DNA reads TGTGCCAGCAGCGTAGGCGGGCAGAGCTCCTACGAGCAGTACTTC.

The CDR3: CARSPLTGGITGELFF. CDR3 nucleotide sequence: TGTGCCAGAAGCCCTCTGACAGGGGGGATCACCGGGGAGCTGTTTTTT. The rearrangement links TRBV5-3 to TRBJ2-2, with 9 nucleotides matching TRBD1. TRBV5-3 is marked as an open reading frame, function uncertain. The CDR3 runs to 16 residues. V lost 4 bases to trimming and J lost 4 bases; unmatched junction nucleotides: 8.

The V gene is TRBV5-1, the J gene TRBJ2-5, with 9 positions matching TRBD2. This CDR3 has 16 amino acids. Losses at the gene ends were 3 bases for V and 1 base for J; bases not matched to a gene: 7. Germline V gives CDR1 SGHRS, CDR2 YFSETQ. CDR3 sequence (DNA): TGCGCCAGCAGCTCCCTAAGGCGGGGGGGCCAAGAGACCCAGTACTTC. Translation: CASSSLRRGGQETQYF.

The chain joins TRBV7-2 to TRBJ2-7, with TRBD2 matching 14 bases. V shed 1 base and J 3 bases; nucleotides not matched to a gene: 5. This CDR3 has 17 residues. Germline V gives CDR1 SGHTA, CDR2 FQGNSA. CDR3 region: CASSLGLAGGLIYEQYF. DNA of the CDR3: TGTGCCAGCAGCTTAGGACTAGCGGGGGGGCTGATCTACGAGCAGTACTTC.

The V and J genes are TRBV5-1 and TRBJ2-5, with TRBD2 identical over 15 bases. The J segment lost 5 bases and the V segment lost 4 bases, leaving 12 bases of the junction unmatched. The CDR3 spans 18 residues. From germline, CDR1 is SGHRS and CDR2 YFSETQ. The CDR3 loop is CASSPGLAGGTPGETQYF. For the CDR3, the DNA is TGCGCCAGCAGCCCAGGACTAGCGGGGGGGACCCCGGGGGAGACCCAGTACTTC.

CDR3 in DNA: TGTGCCAGCAGTGAATGGGGGGACGATGCTGAAGCTTTCTTT. It codes for CASSEWGDDAEAFF. This chain uses TRBV2 with TRBJ1-1; D may be TRBD1 (5 bases). The CDR3 sequence is 14 residues long. Germline values: CDR1 SNHLY, CDR2 FYNNEI. Trimming took 2 bases from V and 6 from J, leaving 13 bases between them.

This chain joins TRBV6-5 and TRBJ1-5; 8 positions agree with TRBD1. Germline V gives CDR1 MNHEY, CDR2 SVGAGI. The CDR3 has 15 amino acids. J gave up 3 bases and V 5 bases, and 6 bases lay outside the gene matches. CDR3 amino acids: CASSTPGQANQPQHF. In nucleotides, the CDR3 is TGTGCCAGCAGTACTCCGGGACAGGCCAATCAGCCCCAGCATTTT.

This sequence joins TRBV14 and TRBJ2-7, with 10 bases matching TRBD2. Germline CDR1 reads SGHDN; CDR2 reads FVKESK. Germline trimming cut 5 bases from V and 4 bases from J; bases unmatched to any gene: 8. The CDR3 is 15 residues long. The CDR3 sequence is CASSRDSGRLYEQYF. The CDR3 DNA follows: TGTGCCAGCAGCAGAGATAGCGGGAGGTTGTACGAGCAGTACTTC.

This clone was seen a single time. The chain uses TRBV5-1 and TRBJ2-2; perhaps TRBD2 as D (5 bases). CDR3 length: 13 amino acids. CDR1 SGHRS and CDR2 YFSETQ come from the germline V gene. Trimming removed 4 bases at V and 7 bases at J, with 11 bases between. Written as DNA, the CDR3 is TGCGCCAGCAGCCGGGATGAGAGCGGGGAGCTGTTTTTT. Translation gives CASSRDESGELFF.

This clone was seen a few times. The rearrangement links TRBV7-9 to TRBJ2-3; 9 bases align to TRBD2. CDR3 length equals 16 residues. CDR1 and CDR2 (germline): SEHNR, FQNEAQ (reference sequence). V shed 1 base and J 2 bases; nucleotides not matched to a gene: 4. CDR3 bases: TGTGCCAGCAGCTTAGGGCGGGGGGGCCTCACAGATACGCAGTATTTT. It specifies CASSLGRGGLTDTQYF.

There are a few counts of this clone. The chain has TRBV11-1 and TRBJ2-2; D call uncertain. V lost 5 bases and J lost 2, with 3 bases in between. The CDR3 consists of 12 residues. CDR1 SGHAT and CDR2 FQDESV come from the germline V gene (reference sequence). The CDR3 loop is CASSTNTGELFF. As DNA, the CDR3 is TGTGCCAGCAGCACTAACACCGGGGAGCTGTTTTTT.

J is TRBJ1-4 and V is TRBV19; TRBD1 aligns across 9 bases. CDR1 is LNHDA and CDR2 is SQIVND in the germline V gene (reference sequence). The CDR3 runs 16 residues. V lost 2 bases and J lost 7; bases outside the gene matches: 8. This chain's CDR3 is CASSIKYGTGREKLFF. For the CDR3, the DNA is TGTGCCAGTAGTATAAAGTATGGGACAGGGCGTGAAAAACTGTTTTTT.

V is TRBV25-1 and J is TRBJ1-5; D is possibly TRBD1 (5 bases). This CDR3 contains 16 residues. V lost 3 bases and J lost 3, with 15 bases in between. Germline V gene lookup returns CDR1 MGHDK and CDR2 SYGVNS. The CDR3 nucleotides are TGTGCCAGCAGTGATCCACGAGCGGGGGACAATCAGCCCCAGCATTTT. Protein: CASSDPRAGDNQPQHF.